One sample yielded the 30 T cell receptor beta chains listed below, sequenced in a study of T cell changes during pregnancy in multiple sclerosis. Clones were sequenced by immunoSEQ multiplex PCR, and TCRdb holds only the in-frame ones, with some missing. This table has about 42,000 clones, about 85% appearing once. This specimen was CD4+ T cells from peripheral blood mononuclear cells, taken before pregnancy. All receptors derive from a female donor with multiple sclerosis, enrolled in a pregnancy study.

V and J are TRBV27 and TRBJ1-1, with D perhaps matching TRBD1 (5 bases). The V end lost 6 bases, the J end lost 6 bases, and 14 bases lay between the germline ends. CDR1 and CDR2 (germline): MNHEY, SMNVEV (reference sequence). CDR3 length: 13 residues. CDR3 DNA sequence: TGTGCCAGCAGAATAATCGGGACTGCTGAAGCTTTCTTT. Its protein product is CASRIIGTAEAFF.

The V call is TRBV4-2, the J call TRBJ1-4; tentatively, D is TRBD1 (6 bases). The V and J ends lost 2 bases and 8 bases respectively, with 15 bases between them. Per the germline V gene, CDR1 is LGHNA and CDR2 is YNFKEQ. The CDR3 sequence is 15 residues long. CDR3 residues: CASSQTGTLPEKLFF. As DNA, the CDR3 is TGTGCCAGCAGCCAAACCGGGACATTACCAGAAAAACTGTTTTTT.

The chain recombines TRBV19 with TRBJ2-1, with a possible D match to TRBD2 (6 bases). Germline assignment: CDR1 LNHDA and CDR2 SQIVND (reference sequence). The CDR3 loop spans 17 amino acids. V was trimmed by 6 bases and J by 6 bases, leaving 24 bases between them. The DNA for the CDR3 is TGTGCCAGTAGACCTACCGGGGATCGGCGGGACCTCAATGAGCAGTTCTTC. Translation: CASRPTGDRRDLNEQFF. The full variable domain, with the rest looked up from reference TRBV19 and TRBJ2-1, is DGGITQSPKYLFRKEGQNVTLSCEQNLNHDAMYWYRQDPGQGLRLIYYSQIVNDFQKGDIAEGYSVSREKKESFPLTVTSAQKNPTAFYLCASRPTGDRRDLNEQFFGPGTRLTVL.

This rearrangement joins TRBV4-1 to TRBJ2-1; TRBD2 agrees at 9 bases. The CDR3 runs 17 residues. V lost 0 bases, J lost 8 bases, and 11 bases stayed unmatched. Germline lookup yields CDR1 MGHRA and CDR2 YSYEKL. In DNA form, the CDR3 reads TGCGCCAGCAGCCAAGATCCCCCCAGCGGGGGGCGGCATGAGCAGTTCTTC. Amino acids: CASSQDPPSGGRHEQFF.

The CDR3 coding sequence is TGTGCCAGCAGTTTCGGGGGACAGGGTGGCCACGAGCAGTACTTC. This encodes CASSFGGQGGHEQYF. The genes are TRBV6-6 and TRBJ2-7; 9 nucleotides align to TRBD1. CDR3 length: 15 residues. Germline loops: CDR1 MNHNY, CDR2 SVGAGI (reference sequence). The V gene end was trimmed by 4 bases and the J gene end by 5 bases; junction bases not matched to a gene: 9.

This sequence joins TRBV5-1 and TRBJ1-2; D may be TRBD1 (6 bases). In germline, CDR1 is SGHRS, CDR2 YFSETQ. V was clipped by 1 base and J by 3 bases, with 10 bases between them. The CDR3 is made up of 14 amino acids. The CDR3 DNA follows: TGCGCCAGCAGCTTGACAGGGAATGACTATGGCTACACCTTC. This sequence encodes CASSLTGNDYGYTF. The full variable domain, with the rest looked up from reference TRBV5-1 and TRBJ1-2, is KAGVTQTPRYLIKTRGQQVTLSCSPISGHRSVSWYQQTPGQGLQFLFEYFSETQRNKGNFPGRFSGRQFSNSRSEMNVSTLELGDSALYLCASSLTGNDYGYTFGSGTRLTVV.

The rearrangement joins TRBV19 to TRBJ1-1; 7 nucleotides match TRBD1. V shed 3 bases, J shed 7 bases, and the junction held 14 bases outside the gene matches. Germline V gives CDR1 LNHDA, CDR2 SQIVND (reference sequence). This CDR3 has 16 amino acids. The CDR3 DNA reads as TGTGCCAGTAGTATGATTACCGGGACAGAGATAGTTGAAGCTTTCTTT. This sequence encodes CASSMITGTEIVEAFF.

The chain carries TRBV5-4 and TRBJ2-7; 7 bases map to TRBD1. This CDR3 has 14 amino acids. From germline, CDR1 is SGHNT and CDR2 YYREEE (reference sequence). The V segment lost 4 bases and the J segment 5 bases; nucleotides outside the gene matches: 9. CDR3: CASSPRQGPDEQYF. The DNA for the CDR3 is TGTGCCAGCAGCCCCCGACAGGGTCCCGACGAGCAGTACTTC.

V is TRBV13 and J is TRBJ2-3, with D hard to call. The germline gives CDR1 PRHDT, CDR2 FYEKMQ (reference sequence). The CDR3 length is 11 residues. Trimming removed 5 bases at V and 5 bases at J, with 5 bases between. CDR3 sequence reads: CASSLRDTQYF. CDR3 DNA sequence: TGTGCCAGCAGCCTCCGAGATACGCAGTATTTT.

This clone occurred many times. The genes are TRBV6-5 and TRBJ1-1, with a possible D match to TRBD1 (6 bases). CDR1 is MNHEY and CDR2 is SVGAGI in the germline V gene. The CDR3 has 15 amino acids. Trimming took off 5 bases at V and 1 base at J, with 14 bases between the two ends. The CDR3 DNA is TGTGCCAGCAGTGGTCCGGGACATAAGAACACTGAAGCTTTCTTT. Translated, it gives CASSGPGHKNTEAFF.

The CDR3 sequence: CASTKPLSGGAGNEQFF. CDR3 in DNA: TGTGCCAGCACCAAGCCCCTTAGCGGGGGGGCTGGGAATGAGCAGTTCTTC. The chain joins TRBV27 to TRBJ2-1; 11 bases fit TRBD2. V dropped 7 bases and J dropped 7; count of bases not matched to a gene: 15. Germline V gene lookup returns CDR1 MNHEY and CDR2 SMNVEV (reference sequence). This CDR3 has 17 amino acids.

The CDR3, as DNA: TGCGCCAGCAGCCAAGAAGAGGCTTCGACAGGGTGGAACACTGAAGCTTTCTTT. Its protein is CASSQEEASTGWNTEAFF. The chain has TRBV4-1 and TRBJ1-1; 7 nucleotides agree with TRBD1. Germline assignment: CDR1 MGHRA and CDR2 YSYEKL. V was clipped by 0 bases and J by 1 base; unmatched bases: 11. The CDR3 length is 18 residues.

The CDR3 sequence is CSVEVGETQYF. Here the CDR3 DNA reads TGCAGTGTGGAGGTGGGGGAGACCCAGTACTTC. This chain uses TRBV20-1 with TRBJ2-5, with TRBD2 as a possible D gene (5 bases). From germline, CDR1 is DFQATT and CDR2 SNEGSKA (reference sequence). This CDR3 spans 11 amino acids. The ends were cut back, 7 bases at V and 5 bases at J, with 11 bases in the middle.

This chain links TRBV28 with TRBJ2-6; D not resolved. CDR1 and CDR2 (germline): MDHEN, SYDVKM. The V end was cut by 6 bases, the J end by 2 bases, with 17 bases between. This CDR3 has 17 residues. The CDR3 region has the DNA TGTGCCAGCAGCTCAAAAGGTCTCCGGGCTGGGGCCAACGTCCTGACTTTC. Amino acid sequence: CASSSKGLRAGANVLTF.

The chain links TRBV7-3 to TRBJ2-1; D gene unclear. This CDR3 contains 15 residues. Germline CDR1 reads SGHTA; CDR2 reads FQGTGA. Trimming stripped 2 bases from V and 5 bases from J, with 13 bases between. CDR3 residues: CASSLLGVRDNEQFF. The CDR3 nucleotides are TGTGCCAGCAGCTTACTAGGCGTCAGAGACAATGAGCAGTTCTTC.

This chain connects TRBV30 to TRBJ1-2; TRBD1 aligns across 8 bases. The germline V gene has CDR1 GTSNPN and CDR2 SVGIG (reference sequence). With V trimmed by 4 bases and J by 8 bases, 12 bases remained unmatched. The CDR3 is 14 residues long. CDR3: CAWNGHQGAGGYTF. The CDR3 nucleotides read TGTGCCTGGAATGGCCACCAGGGGGCAGGAGGCTACACCTTC.

This chain links TRBV29-1 with TRBJ1-2, with 9 bases identical to TRBD1. With 1 base clipped from V and 6 bases from J, the junction kept 6 bases outside the gene matches. Germline CDR1 SQVTM, CDR2 ANQGSEA. This CDR3 has 14 residues. In nucleotides, the CDR3 is TGCAGCGTTGAAGGACAACAGGGGGCTAATGGCTACACCTTC. Translating it yields CSVEGQQGANGYTF.

V usage is TRBV7-6 and J usage is TRBJ2-3; the D gene is possibly TRBD2 (5 bases). The V and J ends lost 2 bases and 4 bases respectively, with 10 bases between them. Germline V lookup: CDR1 SGHVS, CDR2 FNYEAQ. The CDR3 spans 14 residues. The DNA for the CDR3 is TGTGCCAGCAGCTTATCGTCAGCGGCAGATACGCAGTATTTT. Its translation is CASSLSSAADTQYF.

The chain is built from TRBV4-2 and TRBJ1-2; 10 bases agree with TRBD1. V gave up 3 bases and J gave up 6 bases; unmatched junction bases: 10. Per germline, CDR1 LGHNA and CDR2 YNFKEQ. This CDR3 contains 16 residues. CDR3 sequence (DNA): TGTGCCAGCAGCCATCGAGGTTCGGGACAGGGGAATGGCTACACCTTC. Its translation is CASSHRGSGQGNGYTF.

V usage is TRBV10-3 and J usage is TRBJ1-4; a possible D gene is TRBD1 (6 bases). With 6 bases removed from V and 0 bases from J, the gap between germline ends came to 8 bases. Germline V lookup: CDR1 ENHRY, CDR2 SYGVKD. The CDR3 length is 14 residues. This chain's CDR3 is CAIRDSATNEKLFF. The DNA for the CDR3 is TGTGCCATCAGGGACAGTGCAACTAATGAAAAACTGTTTTTT.

This chain joins TRBV7-8 and TRBJ1-2; TRBD1 matches 8 bases. With V trimmed by 5 bases and J by 3 bases, 2 bases remained unmatched. There are 13 residues in the CDR3. Germline V gene lookup returns CDR1 SGHVS and CDR2 FQNEAQ. The CDR3 nucleotides read TGTGCCAGCAGCGCGGACAGGGACTATGGCTACACCTTC. It is translated as CASSADRDYGYTF.

The chain employs TRBV6-5 and TRBJ1-2; D unresolved. CDR3 length: 15 residues. The germline V gene has CDR1 MNHEY and CDR2 SVGAGI. Trimming took 5 bases from V and 0 from J, leaving 13 bases between them. Written as DNA, the CDR3 is TGTGCCAGCAGTACATCTCCCCCAGCTAACTATGGCTACACCTTC. It encodes CASSTSPPANYGYTF.

V gene TRBV7-3 combines with J gene TRBJ2-5; 7 positions agree with TRBD1. The V and J ends lost 7 bases and 4 bases, in that order; junction bases with no gene match: 6. Germline CDR1 is SGHTA and CDR2 is FQGTGA. CDR3 length: 13 amino acids. CDR3: CASTGRGSETQYF. CDR3 coding DNA: TGTGCCAGCACCGGCAGGGGGTCAGAGACCCAGTACTTC.

The DNA of the CDR3 is TGCGCCAGCAGCTTAACGGGACAAGACTCCTACGAGCAGTACTTC. Protein sequence: CASSLTGQDSYEQYF. The chain links TRBV5-1 to TRBJ2-7; a weak D match, TRBD1 (6 bases). CDR3 size: 15 residues. The ends were cut back, 2 bases at V and 0 bases at J, with 12 bases in the middle. The germline V gene encodes CDR1 SGHRS and CDR2 YFSETQ.

The chain employs TRBV6-4 and TRBJ2-2; TRBD1 matches 9 bases. Germline CDR1 is MRHNA and CDR2 is SNTAGT. The V segment lost 6 bases and the J segment 0 bases; nucleotides outside the gene matches: 2. This CDR3 is built from 15 residues. For the CDR3, the DNA is TGTGCCAGCAGACAGGGGGCAGCGAACACCGGGGAGCTGTTTTTT. Protein sequence: CASRQGAANTGELFF.

The DNA for the CDR3 is TGTGCCAGCAGTACCAGGTTGACTAATGAAAAACTGTTTTTT. Residues: CASSTRLTNEKLFF. The chain links TRBV27 to TRBJ1-4; D is uncertain. CDR1 MNHEY and CDR2 SMNVEV come from the germline V gene (reference sequence). V was pared by 5 bases and J by 2 bases, with 9 bases between. The CDR3 runs 14 residues.

This clone has just a few counts. This chain uses TRBV7-9 with TRBJ1-1; D remains ambiguous. The ends were cut back, 5 bases at V and 1 base at J, with 8 bases in the middle. This CDR3 spans 13 amino acids. The V gene's germline CDR1 is SEHNR and CDR2 FQNEAQ (reference sequence). CDR3 protein: CASSLPGNTEAFF. The CDR3 DNA sequence: TGTGCCAGCAGCCTCCCAGGGAACACTGAAGCTTTCTTT.

The chain has TRBV6-5 and TRBJ1-1; D may be TRBD1 (6 bases). The germline CDR1 and CDR2 sequences are MNHEY and SVGAGI. CDR3 size: 15 residues. Trimming cost V 6 bases and J 1 base, with 15 bases left between them. DNA for the CDR3: TGTGCCAGCAGACTCACGGACAGCCAGAACACTGAAGCTTTCTTT. As protein: CASRLTDSQNTEAFF.

The rearrangement uses TRBV5-8 and TRBJ2-1; TRBD2 might be the D (5 bases). Germline V gene lookup returns CDR1 SGHTS and CDR2 YDEGEE. The CDR3 sequence is 15 residues long. V lost 0 bases and J 9 bases, leaving 16 bases between the germline ends. The CDR3 sequence: CASSLGGVIRTEQFF. DNA for the CDR3: TGTGCCAGCAGCTTGGGGGGAGTAATAAGGACTGAGCAGTTCTTC.

This sequence joins TRBV7-6 and TRBJ2-5, with D maybe TRBD1 (6 bases). This CDR3 has 16 residues. Germline V gene sequence: CDR1 SGHVS, CDR2 FNYEAQ. V lost 5 bases and J lost 4, with 20 bases in between. CDR3 sequence: CASSPGPGTPSETQYF. In DNA, the CDR3 is TGTGCCAGCAGCCCTGGCCCCGGGACACCCTCAGAGACCCAGTACTTC. The whole variable domain, remainder taken from reference TRBV7-6 and TRBJ2-5, is GAGVSQSPRYKVTKRGQDVALRCDPISGHVSLYWYRQALGQGPEFLTYFNYEAQQDKSGLPNDRFSAERPEGSISTLTIQRTEQRDSAMYRCASSPGPGTPSETQYFGPGTRLLVL.